The TCR beta chain under discussion was sequenced for a study of cytomegalovirus exposure and HLA in healthy donors (dated by TCRdb to 2015 to 2018). Broadly, across the study: An earlier analysis of some 500 of the donors reported more than 250 Gb of sequence data and about 100 million unique TCR beta sequences from 150 million to 200 million T cells. Roughly 300 gigabases of sequencing data and around 90 million unique TCR sequences made up an early release that covered 500 to 650 HLA-typed donors. The genetic ancestry cluster associated with self-reported Caucasian donors included roughly four fifths of the 398 genotyped donors. The study was designed to test whether signatures of past pathogen exposure could be identified by cataloging public T cell receptors. Using immunosequencing, the study profiled T cell repertoires from about 650 subjects and related those repertoires to cytomegalovirus serostatus. Besides the first cohort of 666 subjects, a separate validation cohort made up of 120 different subjects was used. To predict cytomegalovirus infection status, the study brought together high-throughput TCR immunosequencing, statistical association of individual TCRs with disease status, and machine learning. A later analysis re-analyzed previously published TCR beta repertoires from hundreds of donors and added high-resolution HLA genotyping to study TCR occurrence patterns. Rather than drawing on any new phenotypic data, the later analysis identified candidate immune exposures from TCR beta sequences and the way those sequences occurred across donors. An earlier analysis of about 620 of the donors applied high-throughput TCR beta sequencing to assess whether each TCR beta V gene segment acted as functional or pseudogenic. Donor age, sex, ethnicity and CMV serostatus were compiled alongside the repertoire data. Genome-wide SNP genotypes for about 55% of the roughly 670 donors were used in a later genetic analysis, which treated that subset as a discovery cohort. All discovery cohort repertoires had been generated using a single sequencing platform. HLA typing covered class I and class II loci at four-digit resolution. The number of typed donors differed by locus: about 620-640 for A, B, C, DRB1 and DQB1; roughly 510 for DQA1; some 590 for DPA1; and roughly 490 for DPB1. About five DR-DQ haplotypes were treated as single units for association and clustering because of strong linkage in the cohort. Among over 350 genotyped donors of the cohort, an average of about 240,000 unique TCR beta nucleotide sequences were sequenced per donor, 15% to 20% of them non-productive. The paper's findings and limits, for the study overall: In both the original and validation cohorts, the classifier was reported to diagnose cytomegalovirus status with high specificity and sensitivity. In a later analysis, the rate of TCR association differed among HLA loci, with DRB1 alleles having the most associated TCRs and HLA-C alleles having the fewest. According to a later genetic analysis, donors in an Asian-associated ancestry cluster had fewer N-insertions in productive TCRs than the approximately 700-donor mean. A further reported finding was that TCR beta sequences accurately predicted the HLA-A and HLA-B alleles for most subjects in the first cohort. Because counts were too low, about 17 rarely observed V segments, including chromosome 9 orphons, were excluded from the earlier analysis of 587 of the donors. A total of 150 or so TCR beta chains were listed by the study as associated with cytomegalovirus. Correlated functional status among segregating V segments might reflect linkage disequilibrium, but an unknown experimental factor could not be ruled out. According to the authors, the approach could potentially be generalized to other disease states and immunological phenotypes. Most CMV-associated TCR beta chains appeared to be HLA-restricted in a later analysis, and the HLA associations seemed to be driven largely by CMV exposure. In this cohort, only TCR beta chains were sequenced, and detectable features were limited by the absence of alpha or paired-chain data. The only immune exposure information available for the cohort was CMV serostatus. Because HLA typing was unavailable for some donors at each locus, only the typed subset was used in association tests. In an earlier analysis of approximately 600 of the donors, most TCR beta V segments were observed in productive rearrangements about 87% or about 30% of the time, broadly matching IMGT annotations. A cluster of highly shared sequence variants was judged likely to represent a technical artifact of the sequencing pipeline. Specific HLA alleles were associated with some 15,000 TCR beta sequences at a false discovery rate of 0.05 in a later analysis. In a later analysis, HLA-associated TCR beta chains were found to be more clonally expanded and to have lower generation probabilities than equally common non-associated chains. A later analysis reported that several top co-occurrence clusters appeared linked to parvovirus B19, influenza, CMV and Epstein-Barr virus. When HLA alleles, especially DR and DQ, strongly co-occurred, attributing TCR associations to individual alleles was difficult. A few of the identified cytomegalovirus-associated TCR beta chains were confirmed in vitro to be specific for cytomegalovirus antigens. In a later genetic analysis, a missense DCLRE1C variant was associated with V-gene and J-gene trimming of TCR beta chains, and the association was replicated in an independent cohort. Some IMGT-functional V segments, including TRBV6-2 and TRBV6-3, could not be distinguished by the 87-base-pair reads and were therefore excluded. Roughly uniform sequencing depth across donors was assumed in presence/absence analyses, although this assumption may not hold. Most TCR sequences were observed very rarely across donors, whereas some public TCRs were present in many individuals.

Regarding this clone: It lacks a known antigen. The input lacks base qualities; no much larger clone sits a single base away.

The cohort was made up of roughly 670 healthy bone marrow donors. All cohort members were sampled while nominally healthy, although unrecorded immune exposures were likely present. The donor tested CMV seronegative, placing the donor among the 350 or so seronegative members of the cohort. A peripheral blood sample was provided by each donor, and peripheral blood mononuclear cells were used for TCR beta sequencing. Genomic DNA was extracted from the blood cell samples with the Qiagen DNeasy Blood Extraction Kit. The library was obtained by the immunoSEQ multiplex PCR assay. The multiplex PCR relied on a mix of 60 forward primers for TCR Vbeta segments and 13 reverse primers for TCR Jbeta segments. The CDR3 region of rearranged TCR beta genes was amplified from genomic DNA with a multiplex PCR assay. The amplified TCR beta libraries were sequenced on the Illumina HiSeq System as 87-base-pair reads. On the authors' methods: A later analysis counted about 80 million unique TCR beta chains across the 600 to 850 repertoires, and approximately 11 million of these chains were shared by at least two donors. To remove PCR and sequencing errors, raw reads were error-corrected and collapsed into unique sequences using a nearest-neighbor algorithm that merged closely related sequences. Alignment of CDR3 sequences to IMGT reference sequences was used to assign V, D and J gene segments. Each retained sequence needed at least a six-nucleotide match to both a V gene segment and a J gene segment. Rearrangements were classified as productive when the CDR3 lacked stop codons and remained in frame with V and J, and all other rearrangements were classified as non-productive. Following IMGT convention, CDR3 was defined as the stretch from the second conserved V-encoded cysteine up to the conserved J-encoded phenylalanine. In an earlier analysis of 500 to 650 of the donors, sequences lacking an unambiguous match to a single V gene segment were excluded. In an earlier analysis of 587 of the donors, a V segment was called functional when productive rearrangements were above 56.7%, and segregating when the standard deviation between donors exceeded 5%. A statistical classification framework was built to diagnose cytomegalovirus status from the catalog of TCR beta chain sequences. In a later analysis, V and J genes were assigned by comparing TCR nucleotide sequences against IMGT/GENE-DB human TR gene sequences. Using the TCRdist pipeline, a later analysis assigned CDR3 sequences along with most-parsimonious VDJ recombination scenarios. A later analysis defined each TCR beta chain by its CDR3 amino acid sequence plus V-gene family, and excluded reads lacking a unique V-gene family. As a way to deal with suspected cross-contamination and a sequencing artifact, a later analysis dropped approximately 570 nucleotide sequences that were highly shared and had low generation probability. In a later analysis, a clonal expansion index for each public chain was calculated from normalized within-repertoire ranks of inferred template counts. In a later analysis, generation probabilities were computed using a VDJ recombination model fitted to out-of-frame rearrangements, and the results were checked against IGoR. A later analysis scored TCR-TCR, TCR-HLA and TCR-CMV co-occurrence with hypergeometric tests, applying a repertoire-size bias correction to TCR pairs. False discovery rates were estimated in a later analysis by permuting HLA or CMV assignments 20 times. In a later analysis, co-occurring TCRs were grouped using DBSCAN, and TCRdist sequence similarity was added for clustering within HLA-allele-positive subsets. Repertoires with fewer than 30,000 or more than 120,000 public chains were left out of co-occurrence clustering, as were several repertoires with anomalous nucleotide sharing. Sourced from immuneACCESS, this table was stored by TCRdb with only in-frame sequences that have V and J called. A share of the clones is absent; for the studies checked, an unresolved V gene accounts for under half, and the remainder has no known explanation. That table furnishes V, J and clone size, whereas the DNA furnished D and trimming. The table for this sample lists 210,000 or so clones; around 83% of them were counted only once. The top ten clonotypes cover more than 1.3% of the sample.

V was cut back by 7 bases and J by 5 bases, leaving a gap of 17 bases between them. CDR1 and CDR2 were assigned from the germline V gene (reference sequence) as MNHNY and SVGAGI. The CDR3, cysteine through phenylalanine, is 15 amino acids long. The kept DNA is CDR3 alone, 45 bases in frame from the first base. The TCR was taken from a girl between 5 and 17 years old in good health and CMV-seronegative. The sample consisted of PBMCs. The chain couples TRBV6-6 to TRBJ1-4; no D gene call is confident. The bases read TGTGCCAGCACAATTCGGACGGGGTCGAATGAAAAACTGTTTTTT. Its translation reads: CASTIRTGSNEKLFF.